Presented here are 23 T cell receptor beta chains from one specimen sequenced in a study of T cell changes during pregnancy in multiple sclerosis. Sequencing was performed with immunoSEQ multiplex PCR; in TCRdb, only in-frame clones are kept and a portion is missing. The table shows 30,000 to 45,000 clones, with roughly 91% occurring only once. The sequencing here drew on CD4+ T cells from peripheral blood mononuclear cells, taken in the second trimester of pregnancy. The receptors were sampled from a female donor in good health, enrolled as a control in a pregnancy study.

This chain links TRBV28 with TRBJ2-7, with D maybe TRBD2 (6 bases). CDR3 length: 15 residues. Germline CDR1 reads MDHEN; CDR2 reads SYDVKM. V lost 6 bases to trimming and J lost 0 bases, with 15 bases between them. The CDR3 region is CASRPSGQSSYEQYF. The CDR3 DNA reads as TGTGCCAGCAGACCGAGCGGGCAAAGCTCCTACGAGCAGTACTTC.

The chain uses TRBV11-1 and TRBJ2-7; 7 bases match TRBD2. Germline V lookup: CDR1 SGHAT, CDR2 FQDESV (reference sequence). The CDR3 loop spans 16 amino acids. Germline trimming cut 3 bases from V and 5 bases from J; bases unmatched to any gene: 13. The DNA of the CDR3 is TGTGCCAGCAGCTTGGGGAGGGGCCCCCGGGACCACGAGCAGTACTTC. This translates into CASSLGRGPRDHEQYF.

This sequence joins TRBV4-1 and TRBJ2-5; D unresolved. The germline CDR1 and CDR2 sequences are MGHRA and YSYEKL. This CDR3 is 14 amino acids long. V dropped 4 bases and J dropped 4 bases, with 13 bases sitting between them. DNA of the CDR3: TGCGCCAGCAGCCCCCGATTCAGAGGAGAGACCCAGTACTTC. It is translated as CASSPRFRGETQYF.

The rearrangement links TRBV4-1 to TRBJ2-3; 12 bases match TRBD2. Germline assignment: CDR1 MGHRA and CDR2 YSYEKL. Unmatched junction bases numbered 12, after V lost 0 bases and J lost 5 bases. The CDR3 spans 19 residues. As DNA, the CDR3 is TGCGCCAGCAGCCAAGATCGGGCAGCTAGCGGGGGGGCCAAAGATACGCAGTATTTT. This codes for CASSQDRAASGGAKDTQYF.

CDR3 nucleotide sequence: TGCGCCAGCAGCCAATTCGGCAGGGAGGGAACTAATGAAAAACTGTTTTTT. Its translation: CASSQFGREGTNEKLFF. This rearrangement joins TRBV4-1 to TRBJ1-4; tentatively, D is TRBD1 (5 bases). From germline, CDR1 is MGHRA and CDR2 YSYEKL. The CDR3 extends over 17 amino acids. Trimming left V 2 bases short and J 1 base short, with 14 bases between.

J is TRBJ2-1 and V is TRBV7-9; D gene uncertain. The CDR3 is made up of 11 amino acids. Trimming cost V 2 bases and J 9 bases, with 5 bases left between them. Germline V gene lookup returns CDR1 SEHNR and CDR2 FQNEAQ (reference sequence). The CDR3 region has the DNA TGTGCCAGCAGCTTATATGTTGAGCAGTTCTTC. This sequence encodes CASSLYVEQFF.

The chain joins TRBV13 to TRBJ2-3; perhaps TRBD2 as D (5 bases). CDR1 and CDR2 from the germline V gene are PRHDT and FYEKMQ (reference sequence). Trimming removed 1 base from V and 0 bases from J, with 14 bases in between. There are 17 residues in the CDR3. CDR3 DNA: TGTGCCAGCAGCTTAGAGGTTCGGAGGCTTAGCACAGATACGCAGTATTTT. It yields the protein CASSLEVRRLSTDTQYF.

The chain uses TRBV7-9 and TRBJ2-7; D unclear. V was cut by 2 bases and J by 5 bases, with 7 bases left in between. Germline CDR1 reads SEHNR; CDR2 reads FQNEAQ (reference sequence). The CDR3 totals 12 residues. The CDR3 spells CASSLTENEQYF. The CDR3 DNA sequence: TGTGCCAGCAGCTTAACTGAGAACGAGCAGTACTTC.

J is TRBJ1-2 and V is TRBV19, with D perhaps matching TRBD1 (6 bases). This CDR3 is built from 12 residues. CDR1 is LNHDA, CDR2 SQIVND, per germline (reference sequence). With 7 bases removed from V and 4 bases from J, the gap between germline ends came to 10 bases. CDR3 bases: TGTGCCAGTACGGACAGTCTCTATGGCTACACCTTC. Translation gives CASTDSLYGYTF.

The genes are TRBV9 and TRBJ2-1, with 9 bases lining up with TRBD1. The V segment lost 3 bases and the J segment 9 bases; nucleotides outside the gene matches: 10. Germline values: CDR1 SGDLS, CDR2 YYNGEE. This CDR3 has 15 residues. The CDR3 DNA sequence: TGTGCCAGCAGCGGCGCCGGGACAGGGTCGGGTGAGCAGTTCTTC. Protein: CASSGAGTGSGEQFF.

V gene TRBV7-8 combines with J gene TRBJ1-5; 9 bases align to TRBD1. J lost 11 bases, V lost 4 bases, and 12 bases had no gene match. Germline CDR1 SGHVS, CDR2 FQNEAQ. The CDR3 loop spans 15 amino acids. DNA of the CDR3: TGTGCCAGCAGCTCTTCGGGACAGGGAGCTCGTTCCCAGCATTTT. Protein product: CASSSSGQGARSQHF.

V usage is TRBV6-4 and J usage is TRBJ2-3; 14 bases line up with TRBD2. Looked up from germline, CDR1 is MRHNA and CDR2 is SNTAGT. The junction had 3 bases not matched to a gene; V was cut back by 0 bases and J by 13 bases. The CDR3 consists of 14 residues. CDR3 protein: CASSDSTSGGAKYF. DNA for the CDR3: TGTGCCAGCAGTGACTCGACTAGCGGGGGGGCCAAGTATTTT.

This clone has a single count. The V gene is TRBV19, the J gene TRBJ2-1; TRBD1 matches at 9 bases. The V gene's germline CDR1 is LNHDA and CDR2 SQIVND (reference sequence). The CDR3 is made up of 16 amino acids. The V segment lost 5 bases and the J segment 4 bases; nucleotides outside the gene matches: 9. The CDR3 nucleotides read TGTGCCAGTAGTCCACCGGGACAGGGCCGTTACAATGAGCAGTTCTTC. Protein product: CASSPPGQGRYNEQFF.

J is TRBJ1-3 and V is TRBV6-5; D is unclear. V was pared by 2 bases and J by 0 bases, with 8 bases between. The CDR3 consists of 15 residues. Germline V gene data show CDR1 as MNHEY and CDR2 as SVGAGI. The DNA of the CDR3 is TGTGCCAGCAGTTACAGAGCAGGCTCTGGAAACACCATATATTTT. Its protein is CASSYRAGSGNTIYF.

V usage is TRBV6-6 and J usage is TRBJ1-5; D remains unclear. CDR1 is MNHNY and CDR2 is SVGAGI in the germline V gene (reference sequence). This CDR3 region has 13 residues. The germline V and J ends were trimmed by 6 bases and 5 bases, with 11 bases remaining between them. The CDR3 loop reads CASSRTGDQPQHF. The DNA for the CDR3 is TGTGCCAGCAGCCGAACGGGTGATCAGCCCCAGCATTTT.

The chain has TRBV10-3 and TRBJ2-7; 11 bases match TRBD2. V shed 11 bases and J 2 bases; nucleotides not matched to a gene: 8. In germline, CDR1 is ENHRY, CDR2 SYGVKD. The CDR3 is 14 amino acids. The CDR3 DNA follows: TGTGCCGTAGCTCAGGGACTAGCGGCCTACGAGCAGTACTTC. Amino acid sequence: CAVAQGLAAYEQYF.

This clone was seen only once. The V and J genes are TRBV28 and TRBJ1-2, with D maybe TRBD1 (5 bases). V lost 7 bases to trimming and J lost 1 base, with 10 bases between them. CDR1 is MDHEN and CDR2 is SYDVKM in the germline V gene. The CDR3 is 13 amino acids. The CDR3 loop is CASTIDSNYGYTF. DNA for the CDR3: TGTGCCAGCACCATCGACAGTAACTATGGCTACACCTTC.

This chain connects TRBV7-2 to TRBJ2-1, with D possibly matching TRBD2 (7 bases). The germline gives CDR1 SGHTA, CDR2 FQGNSA. The CDR3 runs to 16 residues. The V end lost 7 bases, the J end lost 0 bases, and 16 bases lay between the germline ends. The CDR3 region has the DNA TGTGCCAGCACCCTAAGGGGGAGGGCCTCCTACAATGAGCAGTTCTTC. Protein product: CASTLRGRASYNEQFF.

This chain joins TRBV30 and TRBJ2-2; 9 nucleotides line up with TRBD1. The CDR3 sequence is 17 residues long. V trimming: 0 bases; J trimming: 6 bases; junction bases outside the gene matches: 11. Per germline, CDR1 GTSNPN and CDR2 SVGIG (reference sequence). The DNA for the CDR3 is TGTGCCTGGAGTGTCCCGAAAGGGACAGGGTGGTCCGGGGAGCTGTTTTTT. Amino acids: CAWSVPKGTGWSGELFF.

For this clone: This sample also contains other DNA sequences that code for the same CDR3. The chain is built from TRBV19 and TRBJ1-1, with a weak D call TRBD1 (5 bases). CDR1 and CDR2 from the germline V gene are LNHDA and SQIVND (reference sequence). The ends were cut back, 1 base at V and 5 bases at J, with 11 bases in the middle. This CDR3 has 14 amino acids. The CDR3 region has the DNA TGTGCCAGTAGTATAGTGGGGGGAGCGACTGAAGCTTTCTTT. Translated: CASSIVGGATEAFF.

The chain carries TRBV9 and TRBJ2-7; possibly TRBD1 for D (6 bases). The CDR3 totals 15 residues. Germline V gives CDR1 SGDLS, CDR2 YYNGEE. The germline V and J ends were trimmed by 4 bases and 2 bases, with 16 bases remaining between them. The CDR3 spells CASSPDSTGTYEQYF. Written as DNA, the CDR3 is TGTGCCAGCAGCCCCGATTCCACAGGGACCTACGAGCAGTACTTC.

The chain is built from TRBV6-5 and TRBJ1-1; D gene ambiguous. Trimming removed 0 bases from V and 5 bases from J, with 7 bases in between. Germline lookup yields CDR1 MNHEY and CDR2 SVGAGI. The CDR3 sequence is 13 residues long. The CDR3 coding sequence is TGTGCCAGCAGTTACTCGACGGGGACTGAAGCTTTCTTT. As protein: CASSYSTGTEAFF.

This clone came up a few times. The chain uses TRBV7-2 and TRBJ1-1, with D possibly being TRBD1 (5 bases). This CDR3 has 13 amino acids. In germline, CDR1 is SGHTA, CDR2 FQGNSA. V was clipped by 6 bases and J by 10 bases, with 18 bases between them. The CDR3 here is CASSQTGERVAFF. The DNA of the CDR3 is TGTGCCAGCAGTCAAACAGGAGAACGGGTAGCTTTCTTT. The variable domain in full, completed from reference TRBV7-2 and TRBJ1-1, reads GAGVSQSPSNKVTEKGKDVELRCDPISGHTALYWYRQSLGQGLEFLIYFQGNSAPDKSGLPSDRFSAERTGGSVSTLTIQRTQQEDSAVYLCASSQTGERVAFFGQGTRLTVV.